The 30 T cell receptor beta chains listed next were all sequenced from one sample in a study of T cell repertoires in cytomegalovirus infection. Via MiXCR, TCRdb re-called the reads, giving one row per CDR3 protein. The table shows about 440,000 distinct CDR3 sequences, with approximately 33% occurring only once. Sequenced: PBMCs. The receptors here all came from a human donor in good health (CMV status not recorded). Some clones in this sample may be carry-over from other donors' samples.

About this clonotype: With a much larger clone just one base away, this may be a read error. This chain joins TRBV7-6 and TRBJ2-1; D is possibly TRBD1 or TRBD2 (5 bases each). Germline V gene data show CDR1 as SGHVS and CDR2 as FNYEAQ. The CDR3 loop spans 14 amino acids. The CDR3 nucleotides read TGTGCCAGCAGCTTAGTCTGGGGGTACAATGAGAAGTTCTTC. Amino acid sequence: CASSLVWGYNEKFF.

This sequence joins TRBV12-3 or TRBV12-4 and TRBJ1-5; 10 nucleotides align to TRBD1. The CDR3 consists of 17 residues. V lost 0 bases and J lost 4; bases outside the gene matches: 6. The CDR3 coding sequence is TGTGCCAGCAGTTTAGCCCCGGACAGGGGGTCGAATCAGCCCCAGCATTTT. Translation: CASSLAPDRGSNQPQHF.

This clonotype was seen many times. V gene TRBV20-1 combines with J gene TRBJ1-5; D call uncertain. The germline V and J ends were trimmed by 4 bases and 1 base, with 5 bases remaining between them. The CDR3 runs to 12 residues. Germline CDR1 and CDR2: DFQATT and SNEGSKA (reference sequence). The CDR3 nucleotides read TGCAGTGCTACCAGAAGCAATCAGCCCCAGCATTTT. This encodes CSATRSNQPQHF.

In this sample, this clonotype turned up a few times. This chain uses TRBV24-1 with TRBJ2-5; 12 nucleotides line up with TRBD2. The CDR3 consists of 18 residues. Germline CDR1 KGHDR, CDR2 SFDVKD. V was pared by 1 base and J by 5 bases, with 10 bases of the junction left unmatched. The CDR3 nucleotides are TGTGCCACCAGTGATTTTCGGGCTAGCGGGGGGGCCGGGGAGACCCAGTACTTC. Protein: CATSDFRASGGAGETQYF.

This clonotype showed up many times. The rearrangement joins TRBV19 to TRBJ2-5, with D possibly matching TRBD2 (5 bases). The CDR3 spans 16 residues. Germline CDR1 reads LNHDA; CDR2 reads SQIVND (reference sequence). The V and J ends lost 4 bases and 0 bases respectively, with 15 bases between them. The CDR3, as DNA: TGTGCCAGTAGTACCCGAAGCAGAGGGAACCAAGAGACCCAGTACTTC. Its protein product is CASSTRSRGNQETQYF.

The CDR3 region has the DNA TGTGCCAGCAGTTTATGGAAACGGGACACCGGGGAGCTGTTTTTT. It specifies CASSLWKRDTGELFF. The rearrangement joins TRBV28 to TRBJ2-2; no firm D call. Germline CDR1 MDHEN, CDR2 SYDVKM. The CDR3 extends over 15 amino acids. The V gene lost 0 bases and the J gene lost 3 bases, with 8 bases spanning the gap. The full variable domain, rest sourced from reference TRBV28 and TRBJ2-2, is DVKVTQSSRYLVKRTGEKVFLECVQDMDHENMFWYRQDPGLGLRLIYFSYDVKMKEKGDIPEGYSVSREKKERFSLILESASTNQTSMYLCASSLWKRDTGELFFGEGSRLTVL.

This clonotype was picked up many times. The chain couples TRBV12-3 or TRBV12-4 to TRBJ2-7; the D gene is possibly TRBD1 (5 bases). The CDR3 has 12 residues. Trimming left V 1 base short and J 5 bases short, with 6 bases between. The CDR3 DNA is TGTGCCAGCAGTTTAGTCAGGGACGAGCAGTACTTC. Encoded protein: CASSLVRDEQYF.

This chain links TRBV29-1 with TRBJ2-6; D tentatively reads TRBD1 or TRBD2 (7 bases each). The ends were cut back, 4 bases at V and 0 bases at J, with 16 bases in the middle. This CDR3 is 17 amino acids long. Looked up from germline, CDR1 is SQVTM and CDR2 is ANQGSEA. The DNA of the CDR3 is TGCAGCGTTGGGGGGAGGGACAGCCGCTCTGGGGCCAACGTCCTGACTTTC. Translating gives CSVGGRDSRSGANVLTF.

This clonotype was recorded a few times. The genes are TRBV7-8 and TRBJ2-1, with D perhaps matching TRBD2 (7 bases). The germline gives CDR1 SGHVS, CDR2 FQNEAQ. The CDR3 totals 14 residues. V lost 3 bases and J lost 8, with 14 bases in between. CDR3 in amino acids: CASSLGGGTDEQFF. CDR3 coding DNA: TGTGCCAGCAGCTTGGGCGGGGGCACGGATGAGCAGTTCTTC. Together with reference TRBV7-8 and TRBJ2-1, the CDR3 gives the full variable domain: GAGVSQSPRYKVAKRGQDVALRCDPISGHVSLFWYQQALGQGPEFLTYFQNEAQLDKSGLPSDRFFAERPEGSVSTLKIQRTQQEDSAVYLCASSLGGGTDEQFFGPGTRLTVL.

The CDR3 sequence: CASSMIGLAGRYSYEQYF. CDR3 nucleotides: TGTGCCAGTAGTATGATCGGACTAGCGGGGCGCTACTCCTACGAGCAGTACTTC. This chain links TRBV19 with TRBJ2-7; 12 bases are shared with TRBD2. The V gene end was trimmed by 3 bases and the J gene end by 0 bases; junction bases not matched to a gene: 9. The CDR3 runs to 18 residues. In germline, CDR1 is LNHDA, CDR2 SQIVND (reference sequence).

The chain recombines TRBV15 with TRBJ1-1; 8 bases are shared with TRBD1. In germline, CDR1 is LNHNV, CDR2 YYDKDF (reference sequence). The J segment lost 1 base and the V segment lost 2 bases, leaving 9 bases of the junction unmatched. This CDR3 contains 17 residues. The CDR3 region has the DNA TGTGCCACCAGCAGATCGGACAGGGTGGTTTCGAACACTGAAGCTTTCTTT. Protein sequence: CATSRSDRVVSNTEAFF.

The genes are TRBV28 and TRBJ2-1, with 9 positions matching TRBD1. The CDR3 is 17 amino acids. The trim removed 4 bases at V and 8 bases at J, leaving 15 bases unmatched. Germline CDR1 and CDR2: MDHEN and SYDVKM. This CDR3 reads CASSYAILQGALDEQFF. The CDR3 region has the DNA TGTGCCAGCAGTTACGCGATTCTACAGGGGGCGCTTGATGAGCAGTTCTTC.

The chain joins TRBV7-2 to TRBJ1-3; the D is unclear. Trimming pared 6 bases from V and 4 bases from J, leaving 13 bases between. The CDR3 spans 14 residues. Germline CDR1 and CDR2: SGHTA and FQGNSA. The DNA of the CDR3 is TGTGCCAGCAGTACCCGGGCGGCCGGAAACACCATATATTTT. This gives the protein CASSTRAAGNTIYF.

This clonotype turned up a few times. V gene TRBV19 combines with J gene TRBJ2-1; 9 positions agree with TRBD1. The CDR3 runs to 17 residues. The V gene end was trimmed by 0 bases and the J gene end by 9 bases; junction bases not matched to a gene: 12. From germline, CDR1 is LNHDA and CDR2 SQIVND (reference sequence). The CDR3 spells CASSIDTGGTYPTEQFF. The CDR3 coding sequence is TGTGCCAGTAGTATAGATACAGGGGGCACCTATCCCACTGAGCAGTTCTTC. Full variable domain (remainder filled in from reference TRBV19 and TRBJ2-1): DGGITQSPKYLFRKEGQNVTLSCEQNLNHDAMYWYRQDPGQGLRLIYYSQIVNDFQKGDIAEGYSVSREKKESFPLTVTSAQKNPTAFYLCASSIDTGGTYPTEQFFGPGTRLTVL.

This chain connects TRBV6-2 or TRBV6-3 to TRBJ2-2; no firm D call. Trimming removed 2 bases from V and 0 bases from J, with 4 bases in between. Per germline, CDR1 MNHEY and CDR2 SVGEGT. The CDR3 covers 14 residues. Here the CDR3 DNA reads TGTGCCAGCAGTTACGGGGCGAACACCGGGGAGCTGTTTTTT. This translates into CASSYGANTGELFF.

V gene TRBV6-6 combines with J gene TRBJ1-2; 8 bases agree with TRBD1. Unmatched junction bases numbered 16, after V lost 8 bases and J lost 5 bases. The CDR3 is made up of 16 amino acids. The germline V gene encodes CDR1 MNHNY and CDR2 SVGAGI (reference sequence). CDR3 bases: TGTGCCAGCCGTGGACAGGGATCACCCCAAGGATATGGCTACACCTTC. Protein product: CASRGQGSPQGYGYTF.

With regard to this clonotype: A junction boundary mismatches the germline segment, possibly from a read error. The V call is TRBV5-1, the J call TRBJ1-6; no clear D gene. The CDR3 runs 15 residues. Germline V gene data show CDR1 as SGHRS and CDR2 as YFSETQ. CDR3 protein: CASSNWVGSQSPLQF. In DNA, the CDR3 is TGCGCCAGCAGCAATTGGGTCGGGAGTCAATCACCCCTCCAATTT.

The genes are TRBV20-1 and TRBJ1-2, with 10 bases matching TRBD1. With V trimmed by 6 bases and J by 8 bases, 15 bases remained unmatched. The germline V gene has CDR1 DFQATT and CDR2 SNEGSKA (reference sequence). The CDR3 contains 15 residues. The CDR3 reads CSATGTGAYAGGYTF. CDR3 in DNA: TGCAGTGCGACCGGGACAGGGGCCTATGCGGGGGGCTACACCTTC.

V and J are TRBV20-1 and TRBJ1-2, with unresolved D. This CDR3 region has 11 residues. V was clipped by 2 bases and J by 8 bases, with 9 bases between them. The V gene's germline CDR1 is DFQATT and CDR2 SNEGSKA (reference sequence). Written as DNA, the CDR3 is TGCAGTGCTAGATACGTGGGAGGCTACACCTTC. It translates to CSARYVGGYTF.

This clonotype occurred a few times. The chain is built from TRBV12-3 or TRBV12-4 and TRBJ1-5; 9 bases match TRBD1. V was pared by 5 bases and J by 0 bases, with 14 bases of the junction left unmatched. The CDR3 contains 19 residues. CDR3 in DNA: TGTGCCAGCAGTCCGGAAGGACAGGGGAGGGGATATAGCAATCAGCCCCAGCATTTT. Its protein is CASSPEGQGRGYSNQPQHF.

The chain is built from TRBV12-3 or TRBV12-4 and TRBJ1-1; no definite D call. This CDR3 has 14 amino acids. V lost 5 bases and J 1 base, leaving 11 bases between the germline ends. CDR3 sequence reads: CASSPQRGNTEAFF. Written as DNA, the CDR3 is TGTGCCAGCAGTCCCCAGCGGGGGAACACTGAAGCTTTCTTT.

The V and J genes are TRBV27 and TRBJ2-7; weak D call: TRBD2 (5 bases). This CDR3 region has 15 residues. The V gene lost 2 bases and the J gene lost 3 bases, with 14 bases spanning the gap. From germline, CDR1 is MNHEY and CDR2 SMNVEV (reference sequence). CDR3 DNA sequence: TGTGCCAGCAGTTTAGGTCGCGGGTCAATCTACGAGCAGTACTTC. It specifies CASSLGRGSIYEQYF.

This clonotype has more than one count but fewer than ten. This sequence joins TRBV6-2 or TRBV6-3 and TRBJ1-1; D uncertain. With 2 bases removed from V and 2 bases from J, the gap between germline ends came to 9 bases. Germline V lookup: CDR1 MNHEY, CDR2 SVGEGT. The CDR3 extends over 14 amino acids. The CDR3 DNA reads as TGTGCCAGCAGTTACGGCAGAGTAAACACTGAAGCTTTCTTT. It yields the protein CASSYGRVNTEAFF.

CDR3 coding DNA: TGCAGTGCTATAGGACCCCGGGGCTACACCTTC. Translation gives CSAIGPRGYTF. The gene calls are TRBV20-1 and TRBJ1-2; D remains unclear. CDR1 is DFQATT and CDR2 is SNEGSKA in the germline V gene (reference sequence). The V and J ends lost 4 bases and 8 bases respectively, with 11 bases between them. This CDR3 is 11 amino acids long.

This chain joins TRBV27 and TRBJ1-3; perhaps TRBD1 as D (6 bases). V lost 8 bases, J lost 5 bases, and 19 bases lay in between. Germline CDR1 MNHEY, CDR2 SMNVEV (reference sequence). The CDR3 covers 15 residues. CDR3 in DNA: TGTGCCAGCGCGGTAGAACAGGGCGGGAGAAACACCATATATTTT. Its translation is CASAVEQGGRNTIYF.

The V and J genes are TRBV20-1 and TRBJ1-2; 7 nucleotides line up with TRBD1. CDR3 length: 14 residues. In germline, CDR1 is DFQATT, CDR2 SNEGSKA (reference sequence). V lost 6 bases, J lost 3 bases, and 10 bases stayed unmatched. The CDR3 coding sequence is TGCAGTGCGAGTAGAGGGACAGAATACTATGGCTACACCTTC. It translates to CSASRGTEYYGYTF.

In this sample, this clonotype turned up many times. V and J are TRBV7-2 and TRBJ2-1; 8 nucleotides agree with TRBD2. The CDR3 extends over 20 amino acids. V lost 3 bases and J lost 3; bases outside the gene matches: 19. CDR1 and CDR2 from the germline V gene are SGHTA and FQGNSA. DNA of the CDR3: TGTGCCAGCAGCTTCACCCACCTTCCGGGGGGGGGGTGGGACTACAATGAGCAGTTCTTC. Its translation is CASSFTHLPGGGWDYNEQFF.

This clonotype was detected a few times. The chain couples TRBV7-9 to TRBJ1-1, with TRBD1 matching over 8 bases. After removal of 5 bases from V and 4 bases from J, the junction contained 21 bases not matched to a gene. The germline CDR1 and CDR2 sequences are SEHNR and FQNEAQ (reference sequence). The CDR3 runs to 19 residues. For the CDR3, the DNA is TGTGCCAGCAGCGGAGGATCCAGGGGGCGTCAATCTTTAGCCACTGAAGCTTTCTTT. Translation gives CASSGGSRGRQSLATEAFF.

This sequence joins TRBV5-3 and TRBJ1-2; 11 nucleotides agree with TRBD1. TRBV5-3 is labeled an ORF, and its function is uncertain. The J segment lost 6 bases and the V segment lost 8 bases, leaving 21 bases of the junction unmatched. This CDR3 is 18 amino acids long. The CDR3 region is CASRSRTGTGGVSDGYTF. In DNA, the CDR3 is TGTGCCAGCAGGTCGAGGACCGGGACAGGGGGTGTTTCTGATGGCTACACCTTC.

In this sample, this clonotype turned up many times. This chain links TRBV7-9 with TRBJ2-5; D is perhaps TRBD1 (5 bases). Looked up from germline, CDR1 is SEHNR and CDR2 is FQNEAQ (reference sequence). The V gene lost 4 bases and the J gene lost 2 bases, with 11 bases spanning the gap. The CDR3 spans 14 residues. DNA for the CDR3: TGTGCCAGCAGCTATTCGACAGTTCAAGAGACCCAGTACTTC. It specifies CASSYSTVQETQYF.